This section outlines one T cell receptor (beta chain) sequence together with its context. The antigen is not known. Researchers ran the PCR with 60 Vbeta and 13 Jbeta primers. The method was immunoSEQ multiplex PCR; TCRdb's version includes in-frame clones alone and lacks a portion of them. The repertoire holds 60,000 to 75,000 clones, with over 75% as singletons. This sample stems from a study of cytomegalovirus exposure and HLA in healthy donors. Findings of the study overall: Segments of the TCR beta V type were, in most cases, productive about 87% or about 30% of the time in an earlier analysis. When analyzed later, a missense DCLRE1C variant was found to be linked to TCR beta V- and J-gene trimming. In vitro, a few CMV-associated chains proved specific for CMV antigens. Most TCR sequences were rare, but some public TCRs occurred in many donors.

The TCR comes from a female donor in good health and CMV-seronegative. The sequencing sample was made of PBMCs.

The CDR3 coding sequence is TGCAGCGTCTATACAGGGGAGGGAAACACCATATATTTT. Translated: CSVYTGEGNTIYF. The rearrangement links TRBV29-1 to TRBJ1-3; the match to TRBD1 covers 7 bases. The germline V gene has CDR1 SQVTM and CDR2 ANQGSEA. This CDR3 has 13 amino acids. After removal of 6 bases from V and 4 bases from J, the junction contained 6 bases not matched to a gene.